The rows below give T cell receptor beta chains drawn from one sample of a study of cytomegalovirus exposure and HLA in healthy donors. Assay used: immunoSEQ multiplex PCR; TCRdb lists only in-frame clones, some missing. This sample contains around 110,000 clones. Sequenced: PBMCs. The receptor source for this set is a man aged 30 to 45 in good health and CMV-seronegative. The CDR3 runs from the conserved cysteine through the conserved F or W. A D gene is named only where the DNA matches it firmly.

J: TRBJ2-1; V: TRBV5-1; D: NA; CDR3: CASSLISSNEQFF; DNA: TGCGCCAGCAGCTTGATAAGTAGCAATGAGCAGTTCTTC
J: TRBJ1-5; V: TRBV30; D: TRBD1; CDR3: CAWNTQGYQPQHF; DNA: TGTGCCTGGAACACACAGGGGTATCAGCCCCAGCATTTT
J: TRBJ2-7; V: TRBV19; D: TRBD1; CDR3: CASSIGPTGGGDEQYF; DNA: TGTGCCAGTAGTATAGGCCCTACAGGGGGCGGCGACGAGCAGTACTTC
J: TRBJ2-1; V: TRBV11-2; D: TRBD2; CDR3: CASSLVASGGGVSYNEQFF; DNA: TGTGCCAGCAGCTTAGTCGCTAGCGGGGGGGGAGTGTCCTACAATGAGCAGTTCTTC
J: TRBJ1-5; V: TRBV4-2; D: TRBD1; CDR3: CASSQGDRDQPQHF; DNA: TGTGCCAGCAGCCAAGGGGACAGGGATCAGCCCCAGCATTTT
J: TRBJ1-6; V: TRBV14; D: NA; CDR3: CASSQGQRLNSPLHF; DNA: TGTGCCAGCAGCCAGGGACAAAGATTGAATTCACCCCTCCACTTT
J: TRBJ2-2; V: TRBV7-9; D: TRBD2; CDR3: CASSSRGGTAGELFF; DNA: TGTGCCAGCAGCTCTCGGGGGGGAACAGCCGGGGAGCTGTTTTTT
J: TRBJ2-7; V: TRBV7-9; D: NA; CDR3: CASSLKGYEQYF; DNA: TGTGCCAGCAGCTTAAAGGGGTACGAGCAGTACTTC
J: TRBJ1-4; V: TRBV30; D: NA; CDR3: CAWSLSLGARTEKLFF; DNA: TGTGCCTGGAGTTTAAGTTTGGGGGCGCGGACTGAAAAACTGTTTTTT
J: TRBJ2-5; V: TRBV7-2; D: NA; CDR3: CASSPGAETQYF; DNA: TGTGCCAGCAGTCCTGGGGCTGAGACCCAGTACTTC
J: TRBJ1-1; V: TRBV6-5; D: TRBD1; CDR3: CASSRQGRWGTEAFF; DNA: TGTGCCAGCAGTAGACAGGGGAGGTGGGGCACTGAAGCTTTCTTT
J: TRBJ2-1; V: TRBV5-1; D: TRBD1; CDR3: CASSRPEDRGGQFF; DNA: TGCGCCAGCAGCCGGCCGGAGGACAGGGGAGGGCAGTTCTTC
J: TRBJ1-2; V: TRBV6-5; D: TRBD1; CDR3: CASYNPGGADYGYTF; DNA: TGTGCCAGCTATAACCCAGGGGGCGCCGACTATGGCTACACCTTC
J: TRBJ2-3; V: TRBV10-3; D: TRBD2; CDR3: CAISAGTTKDTQYF; DNA: TGTGCCATCAGTGCCGGGACTACTAAAGATACGCAGTATTTT
J: TRBJ2-3; V: TRBV5-6; D: TRBD2; CDR3: CASSQGLAFADTQYF; DNA: TGTGCCAGCAGCCAAGGACTAGCTTTTGCGGATACGCAGTATTTT
J: TRBJ2-5; V: TRBV5-4; D: NA; CDR3: CASSLEGGETQYF; DNA: TGTGCCAGCAGCTTGGAGGGCGGGGAGACCCAGTACTTC
J: TRBJ1-5; V: TRBV2; D: TRBD1; CDR3: CASSGQGKTGQPQHF; DNA: TGTGCCAGCAGTGGACAGGGGAAGACTGGGCAGCCCCAGCATTTT
J: TRBJ1-4; V: TRBV4-3; D: NA; CDR3: CASSQDGGIGEKLFF; DNA: TGCGCCAGCAGCCAAGATGGAGGGATCGGTGAAAAACTGTTTTTT
J: TRBJ2-4; V: TRBV4-1; D: NA; CDR3: CASSQDPGRGKNIQYF; DNA: TGCGCCAGCAGCCAAGATCCTGGCAGGGGCAAAAACATTCAGTACTTC
J: TRBJ1-1; V: TRBV19; D: TRBD1; CDR3: CASSPTGGSEAFF; DNA: TGTGCCAGTAGTCCCACAGGGGGCTCTGAAGCTTTCTTT
J: TRBJ2-1; V: TRBV5-1; D: TRBD2; CDR3: CASATSGAYNEQFF; DNA: TGCGCCAGCGCCACTAGCGGGGCCTACAATGAGCAGTTCTTC
J: TRBJ2-7; V: TRBV4-2; D: NA; CDR3: CASSQDWSDLREQYF; DNA: TGTGCCAGCAGCCAAGATTGGTCGGATTTGAGGGAGCAGTACTTC
J: TRBJ1-2; V: TRBV29-1; D: TRBD1; CDR3: CSCIGQGAHGYTF; DNA: TGCAGCTGCATTGGACAGGGGGCCCATGGCTACACCTTC
J: TRBJ1-1; V: TRBV4-2; D: NA; CDR3: CASSPSGMNTEAFF; DNA: TGTGCCAGCAGCCCCTCCGGGATGAACACTGAAGCTTTCTTT
J: TRBJ2-4; V: TRBV2; D: TRBD2; CDR3: CASSRAGQAKNIQYF; DNA: TGTGCCAGCAGTCGAGCGGGGCAAGCCAAAAACATTCAGTACTTC
J: TRBJ2-3; V: TRBV5-1; D: NA; CDR3: CASSLEGHSSTDTQYF; DNA: TGCGCCAGCAGCTTGGAGGGGCATTCTAGCACAGATACGCAGTATTTT
J: TRBJ1-1; V: TRBV7-9; D: TRBD1; CDR3: CASTEGQGGAEAFF; DNA: TGTGCCAGCACCGAAGGACAGGGGGGTGCTGAAGCTTTCTTT
J: TRBJ2-2; V: TRBV5-4; D: NA; CDR3: CASSAAGVSTGELFF; DNA: TGTGCCAGCAGCGCCGCAGGGGTGAGCACCGGGGAGCTGTTTTTT
J: TRBJ1-6; V: TRBV5-1; D: NA; CDR3: CASSPTGPLNSPLHF; DNA: TGCGCCAGCAGCCCCACAGGGCCGCTGAACTCACCCCTCCACTTT
J: TRBJ1-2; V: TRBV7-2; D: NA; CDR3: CASSSTRGGYTF; DNA: TGTGCCAGCAGCTCCACAAGAGGAGGCTACACCTTC
J: TRBJ2-1; V: TRBV19; D: NA; CDR3: CASTLGPGRSYNEQFF; DNA: TGTGCCAGTACCCTAGGACCGGGGAGATCCTACAATGAGCAGTTCTTC
J: TRBJ2-6; V: TRBV5-1; D: NA; CDR3: CASSTLGSGANVLTF; DNA: TGCGCCAGCAGCACACTAGGGTCTGGGGCCAACGTCCTGACTTTC
J: TRBJ2-7; V: TRBV5-1; D: TRBD2; CDR3: CASSLGAGGNEQYF; DNA: TGCGCCAGCAGCTTGGGAGCGGGAGGGAACGAGCAGTACTTC
J: TRBJ1-1; V: TRBV7-9; D: TRBD1; CDR3: CASSLAQGASTEAFF; DNA: TGTGCCAGCAGCTTAGCGCAGGGGGCGAGTACTGAAGCTTTCTTT
J: TRBJ1-3; V: TRBV5-4; D: TRBD1; CDR3: CASSSGTVNSGNTIYF; DNA: TGTGCCAGCAGCAGTGGGACAGTCAACTCTGGAAACACCATATATTTT
J: TRBJ1-1; V: TRBV9; D: NA; CDR3: CASTRIMVRYTEAFF; DNA: TGTGCCAGCACGAGGATTATGGTCCGATACACTGAAGCTTTCTTT
J: TRBJ2-5; V: TRBV9; D: NA; CDR3: CASSPWTRYQETQYF; DNA: TGTGCCAGCAGCCCGTGGACTCGGTACCAAGAGACCCAGTACTTC
J: TRBJ2-5; V: TRBV5-4; D: NA; CDR3: CASSPGGEETQYF; DNA: TGTGCCAGCAGCCCCGGAGGGGAAGAGACCCAGTACTTC
J: TRBJ2-1; V: TRBV29-1; D: TRBD1; CDR3: CSVEDLKTGGIDEQFF; DNA: TGCAGCGTTGAAGATCTGAAGACAGGGGGAATCGATGAGCAGTTCTTC
J: TRBJ1-4; V: TRBV6-1; D: NA; CDR3: CASSEEERGGEKLFF; DNA: TGTGCCAGCAGTGAAGAGGAGCGGGGGGGAGAAAAACTGTTTTTT
J: TRBJ1-3; V: TRBV9; D: NA; CDR3: CASSVGRISGNTIYF; DNA: TGTGCCAGCAGCGTAGGCAGGATCTCTGGAAACACCATATATTTT
J: TRBJ2-1; V: TRBV7-2; D: NA; CDR3: CASSLVSGGSNNEQFF; DNA: TGTGCCAGCAGCTTAGTTTCGGGGGGCTCGAACAATGAGCAGTTCTTC
J: TRBJ1-1; V: TRBV11-2; D: NA; CDR3: CASSSFIFGQDTEAFF; DNA: TGTGCCAGCAGCTCCTTCATATTTGGTCAGGACACTGAAGCTTTCTTT
J: TRBJ1-1; V: TRBV7-9; D: TRBD1; CDR3: CASSLEQGAVAFF; DNA: TGTGCCAGCAGCTTAGAACAGGGGGCCGTGGCTTTCTTT
J: TRBJ1-1; V: TRBV2; D: NA; CDR3: CASSDRGAHTEAFF; DNA: TGTGCCAGCAGTGATCGCGGGGCTCACACTGAAGCTTTCTTT
J: TRBJ2-7; V: TRBV6-6; D: NA; CDR3: CASSYLDPPKSEQYF; DNA: TGTGCCAGCAGTTACCTCGATCCTCCCAAATCCGAGCAGTACTTC
J: TRBJ1-4; V: TRBV19; D: TRBD1; CDR3: CASKAQGDGEKLFF; DNA: TGTGCCAGTAAAGCACAGGGGGATGGAGAAAAACTGTTTTTT
J: TRBJ1-2; V: TRBV5-6; D: NA; CDR3: CASSLQGRYGYTF; DNA: TGTGCCAGCAGCTTGCAGGGCCGCTATGGCTACACCTTC
J: TRBJ2-3; V: TRBV5-1; D: NA; CDR3: CASSPYREPDTQYF; DNA: TGCGCCAGCAGCCCCTACAGGGAACCAGATACGCAGTATTTT